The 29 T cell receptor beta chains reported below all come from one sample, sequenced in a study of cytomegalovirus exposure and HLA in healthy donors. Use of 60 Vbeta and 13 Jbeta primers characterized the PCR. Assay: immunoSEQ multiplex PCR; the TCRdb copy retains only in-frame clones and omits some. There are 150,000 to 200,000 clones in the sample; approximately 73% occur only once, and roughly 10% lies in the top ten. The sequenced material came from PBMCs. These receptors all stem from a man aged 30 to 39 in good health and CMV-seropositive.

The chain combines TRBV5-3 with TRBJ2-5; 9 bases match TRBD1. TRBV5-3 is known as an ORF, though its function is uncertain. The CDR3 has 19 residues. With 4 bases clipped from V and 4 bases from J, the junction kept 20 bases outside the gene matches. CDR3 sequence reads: CARSQDPMPRDRVGETQYF. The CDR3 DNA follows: TGTGCCAGAAGCCAAGACCCGATGCCCCGGGACAGGGTAGGAGAGACCCAGTACTTC.

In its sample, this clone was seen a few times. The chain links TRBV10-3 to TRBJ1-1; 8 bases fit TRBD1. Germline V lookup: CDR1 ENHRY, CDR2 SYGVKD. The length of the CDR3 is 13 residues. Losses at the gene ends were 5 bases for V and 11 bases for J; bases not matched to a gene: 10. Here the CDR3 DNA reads TGTGCCATCAGTCCGACAGGGGTCTATGGGGCTTTCTTT. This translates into CAISPTGVYGAFF.

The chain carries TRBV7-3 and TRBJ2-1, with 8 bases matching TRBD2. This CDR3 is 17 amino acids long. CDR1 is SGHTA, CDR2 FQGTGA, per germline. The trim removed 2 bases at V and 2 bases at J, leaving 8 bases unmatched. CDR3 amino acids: CASSLSATSGPYNEQFF. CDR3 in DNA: TGTGCCAGCAGCTTATCGGCCACTAGCGGTCCCTACAATGAGCAGTTCTTC.

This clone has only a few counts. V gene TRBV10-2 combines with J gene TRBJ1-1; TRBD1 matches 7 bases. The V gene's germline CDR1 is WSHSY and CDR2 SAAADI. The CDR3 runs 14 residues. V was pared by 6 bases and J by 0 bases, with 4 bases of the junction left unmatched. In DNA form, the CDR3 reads TGCGCCAGCAGGAGGGGACAGATGAACACTGAAGCTTTCTTT. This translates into CASRRGQMNTEAFF.

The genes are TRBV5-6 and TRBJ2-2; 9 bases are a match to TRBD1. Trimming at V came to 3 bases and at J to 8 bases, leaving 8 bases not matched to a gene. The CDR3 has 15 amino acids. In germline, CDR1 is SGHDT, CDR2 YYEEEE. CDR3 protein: CASSSWDRALGELFF. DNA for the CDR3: TGTGCCAGCAGCTCCTGGGACAGGGCGTTAGGGGAGCTGTTTTTT.

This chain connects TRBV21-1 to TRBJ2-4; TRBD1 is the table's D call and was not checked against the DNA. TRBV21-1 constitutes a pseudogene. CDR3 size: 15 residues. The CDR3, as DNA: TGTGCCAGCAGCGCCAGTCTCCAGGCTCGAGACATTCAGTACTTC. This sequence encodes CASSASLQARDIQYF.

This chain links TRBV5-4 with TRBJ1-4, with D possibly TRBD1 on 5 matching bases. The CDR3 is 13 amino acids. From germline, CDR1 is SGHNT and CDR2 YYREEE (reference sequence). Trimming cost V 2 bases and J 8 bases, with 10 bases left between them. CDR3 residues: CASSFPGREKLFF. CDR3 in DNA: TGTGCCAGCAGCTTCCCAGGGAGGGAAAAACTGTTTTTT.

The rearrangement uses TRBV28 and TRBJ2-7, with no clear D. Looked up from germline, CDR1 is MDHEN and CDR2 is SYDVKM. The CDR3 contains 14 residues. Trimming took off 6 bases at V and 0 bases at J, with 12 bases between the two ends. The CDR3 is CASSPLVISYEQYF. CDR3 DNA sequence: TGTGCCAGCAGCCCTCTAGTGATCTCCTACGAGCAGTACTTC.

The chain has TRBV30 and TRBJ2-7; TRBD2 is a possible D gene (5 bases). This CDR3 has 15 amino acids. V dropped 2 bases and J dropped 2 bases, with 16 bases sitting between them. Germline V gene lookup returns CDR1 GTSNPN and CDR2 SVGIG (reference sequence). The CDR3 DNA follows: TGTGCCTGGAGTAGGAGGAGACTGATTGCCTACGAGCAGTACTTC. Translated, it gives CAWSRRRLIAYEQYF.

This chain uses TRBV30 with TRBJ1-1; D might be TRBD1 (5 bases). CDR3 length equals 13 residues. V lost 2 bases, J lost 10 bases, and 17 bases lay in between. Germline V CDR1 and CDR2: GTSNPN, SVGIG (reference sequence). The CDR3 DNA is TGTGCCTGGAGTACCAAGGGGCTTAAACTAGCTTTCTTT. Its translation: CAWSTKGLKLAFF.

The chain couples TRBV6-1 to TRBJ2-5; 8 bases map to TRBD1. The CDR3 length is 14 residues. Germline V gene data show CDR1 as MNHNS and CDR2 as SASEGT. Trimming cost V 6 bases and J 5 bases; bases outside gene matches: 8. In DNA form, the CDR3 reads TGTGCCAGCAGGACACAGGGGGGATGGGAGACCCAGTACTTC. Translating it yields CASRTQGGWETQYF.

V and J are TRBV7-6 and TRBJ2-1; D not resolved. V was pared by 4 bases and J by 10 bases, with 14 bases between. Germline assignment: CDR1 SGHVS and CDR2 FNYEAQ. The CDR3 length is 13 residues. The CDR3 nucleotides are TGTGCCAGCAGCTCGGTTGTGATCGAGGAGCAGTTCTTC. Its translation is CASSSVVIEEQFF.

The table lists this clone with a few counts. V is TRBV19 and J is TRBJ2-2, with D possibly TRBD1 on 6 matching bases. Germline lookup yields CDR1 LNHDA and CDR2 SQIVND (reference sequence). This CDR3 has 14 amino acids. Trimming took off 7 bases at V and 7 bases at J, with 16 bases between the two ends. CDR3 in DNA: TGTGCCAGTATGGCAGGGGTTTGGGACGGGGAGCTGTTTTTT. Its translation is CASMAGVWDGELFF.

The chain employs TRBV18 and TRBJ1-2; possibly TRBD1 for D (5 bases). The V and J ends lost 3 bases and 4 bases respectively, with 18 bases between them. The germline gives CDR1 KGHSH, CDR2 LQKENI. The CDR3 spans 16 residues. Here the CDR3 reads CASSPYPSDRTYGYTF. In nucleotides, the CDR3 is TGTGCCAGCTCACCCTATCCGTCCGACAGAACCTATGGCTACACCTTC.

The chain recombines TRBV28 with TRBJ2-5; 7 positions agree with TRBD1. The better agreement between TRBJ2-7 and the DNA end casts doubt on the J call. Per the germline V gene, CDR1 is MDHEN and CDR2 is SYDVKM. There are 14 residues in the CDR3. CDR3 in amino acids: CASRRQGRSYEQYF. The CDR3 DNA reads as TGTGCCAGCAGACGACAGGGTCGGTCGTACGAGCAGTACTTC.

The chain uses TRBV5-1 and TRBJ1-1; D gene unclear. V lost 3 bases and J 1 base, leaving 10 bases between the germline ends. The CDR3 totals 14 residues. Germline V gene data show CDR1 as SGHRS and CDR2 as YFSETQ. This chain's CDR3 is CASSSQTGNTEAFF. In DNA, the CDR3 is TGCGCCAGCAGCTCCCAGACGGGGAACACTGAAGCTTTCTTT.

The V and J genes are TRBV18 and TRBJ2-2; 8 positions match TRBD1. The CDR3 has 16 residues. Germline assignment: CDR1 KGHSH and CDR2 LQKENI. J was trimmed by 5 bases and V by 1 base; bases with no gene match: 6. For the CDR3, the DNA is TGTGCCAGCTCACCACAACCACAGGGGGAAACCGGGGAGCTGTTTTTT. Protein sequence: CASSPQPQGETGELFF.

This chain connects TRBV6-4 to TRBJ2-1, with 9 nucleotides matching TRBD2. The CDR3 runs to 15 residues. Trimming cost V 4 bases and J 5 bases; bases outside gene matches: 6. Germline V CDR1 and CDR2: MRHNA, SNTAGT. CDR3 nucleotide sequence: TGTGCCAGCAGTGTGGCGGGAGGGGGGAACAATGAGCAGTTCTTC. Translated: CASSVAGGGNNEQFF.

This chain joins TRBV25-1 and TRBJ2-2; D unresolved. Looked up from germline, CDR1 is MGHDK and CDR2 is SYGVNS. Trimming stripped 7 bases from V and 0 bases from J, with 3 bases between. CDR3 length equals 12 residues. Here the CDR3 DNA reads TGTGCCAGCACCTCGAACACCGGGGAGCTGTTTTTT. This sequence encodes CASTSNTGELFF.

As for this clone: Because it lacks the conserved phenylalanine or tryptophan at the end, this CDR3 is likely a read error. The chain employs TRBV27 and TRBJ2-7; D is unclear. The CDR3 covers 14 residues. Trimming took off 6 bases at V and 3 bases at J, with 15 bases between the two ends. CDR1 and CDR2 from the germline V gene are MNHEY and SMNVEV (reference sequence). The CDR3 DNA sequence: TGTGCCAGCAGGAGCCAGACCTTGGACTACGAGCAGTACTCC. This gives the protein CASRSQTLDYEQYS.

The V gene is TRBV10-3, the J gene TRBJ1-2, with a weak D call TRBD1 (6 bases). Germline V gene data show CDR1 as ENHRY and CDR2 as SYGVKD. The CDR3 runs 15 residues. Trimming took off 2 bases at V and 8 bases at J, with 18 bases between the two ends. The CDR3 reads CAISEPRDNGRGYTF. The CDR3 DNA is TGTGCCATCAGTGAGCCCAGGGACAACGGTAGGGGCTACACCTTC.

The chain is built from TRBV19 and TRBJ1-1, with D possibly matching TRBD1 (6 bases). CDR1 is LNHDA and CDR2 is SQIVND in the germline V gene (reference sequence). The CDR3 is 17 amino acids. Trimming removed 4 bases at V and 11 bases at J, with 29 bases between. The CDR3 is CASSTLGNWDGGRRAFF. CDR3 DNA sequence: TGTGCCAGTAGTACATTGGGGAATTGGGACGGGGGGCGGAGGGCTTTCTTT.

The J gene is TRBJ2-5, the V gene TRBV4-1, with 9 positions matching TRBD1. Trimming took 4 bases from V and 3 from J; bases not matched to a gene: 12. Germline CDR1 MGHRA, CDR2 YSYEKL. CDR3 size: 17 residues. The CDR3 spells CASSREGTGPPKETQYF. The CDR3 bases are TGCGCCAGCAGCCGAGAGGGGACAGGGCCCCCCAAAGAGACCCAGTACTTC.

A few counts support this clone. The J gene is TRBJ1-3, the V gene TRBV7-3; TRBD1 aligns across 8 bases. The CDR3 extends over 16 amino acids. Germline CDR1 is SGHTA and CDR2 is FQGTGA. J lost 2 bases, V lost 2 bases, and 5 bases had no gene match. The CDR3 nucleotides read TGTGCCAGCAGCTTAGGCTCAGGGGGCGCTGGAAACACCATATATTTT. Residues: CASSLGSGGAGNTIYF.

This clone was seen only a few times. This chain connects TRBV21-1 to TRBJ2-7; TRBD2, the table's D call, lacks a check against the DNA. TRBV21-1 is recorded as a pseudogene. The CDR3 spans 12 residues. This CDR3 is CASSRSSAGGYF. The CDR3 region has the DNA TGTGCCAGCAGCCGATCGTCGGCCGGCGGGTACTTC.

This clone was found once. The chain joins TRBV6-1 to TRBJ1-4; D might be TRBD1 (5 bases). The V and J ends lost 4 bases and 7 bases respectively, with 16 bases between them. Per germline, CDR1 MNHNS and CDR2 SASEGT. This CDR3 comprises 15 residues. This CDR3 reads CASSGSGRGGEKLFF. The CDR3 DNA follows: TGTGCCAGCAGTGGATCAGGGAGGGGAGGTGAAAAACTGTTTTTT.

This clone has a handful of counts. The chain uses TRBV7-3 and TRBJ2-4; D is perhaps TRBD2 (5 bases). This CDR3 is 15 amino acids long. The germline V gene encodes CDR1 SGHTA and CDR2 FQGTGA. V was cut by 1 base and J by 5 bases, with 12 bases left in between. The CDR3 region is CASSLNGGSQNIQYF. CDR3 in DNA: TGTGCCAGCAGCTTAAATGGCGGGTCCCAAAACATTCAGTACTTC.

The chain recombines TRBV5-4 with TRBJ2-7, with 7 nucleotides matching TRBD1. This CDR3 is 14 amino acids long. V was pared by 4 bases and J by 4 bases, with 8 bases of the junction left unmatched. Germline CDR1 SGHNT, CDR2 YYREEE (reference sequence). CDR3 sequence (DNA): TGTGCCAGCAGCGCTCCGGGACAGAAGTACGAGCAGTACTTC. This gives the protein CASSAPGQKYEQYF.

CDR3 protein: CASSQGSQDLADGNGDTQYF. The CDR3 nucleotides read TGTGCCAGCAGCCAAGGTAGCCAGGACCTAGCGGACGGGAATGGGGATACGCAGTATTTT. The V and J genes are TRBV4-2 and TRBJ2-3; 7 bases map to TRBD2. V lost 1 base to trimming and J lost 6 bases; unmatched junction nucleotides: 22. The CDR3 spans 20 residues. Germline CDR1 LGHNA, CDR2 YNFKEQ.